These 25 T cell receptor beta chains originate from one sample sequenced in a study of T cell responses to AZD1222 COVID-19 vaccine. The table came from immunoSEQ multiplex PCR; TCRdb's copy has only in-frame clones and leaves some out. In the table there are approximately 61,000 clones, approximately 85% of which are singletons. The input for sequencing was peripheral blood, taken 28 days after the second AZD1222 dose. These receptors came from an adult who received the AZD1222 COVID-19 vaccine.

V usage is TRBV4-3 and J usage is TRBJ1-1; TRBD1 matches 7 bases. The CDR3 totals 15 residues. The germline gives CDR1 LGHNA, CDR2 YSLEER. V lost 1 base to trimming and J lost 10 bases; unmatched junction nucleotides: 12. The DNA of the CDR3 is TGCGCCAGCAGCCAAGCCAGGGGGAACGATTTGGCAGCTTTCTTT. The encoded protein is CASSQARGNDLAAFF.

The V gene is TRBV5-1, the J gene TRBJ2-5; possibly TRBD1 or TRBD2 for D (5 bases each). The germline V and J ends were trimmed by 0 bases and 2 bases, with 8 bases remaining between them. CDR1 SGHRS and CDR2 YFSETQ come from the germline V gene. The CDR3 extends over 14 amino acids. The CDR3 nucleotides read TGCGCCAGCAGCTTGGGGGGGAAACAAGAGACCCAGTACTTC. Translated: CASSLGGKQETQYF.

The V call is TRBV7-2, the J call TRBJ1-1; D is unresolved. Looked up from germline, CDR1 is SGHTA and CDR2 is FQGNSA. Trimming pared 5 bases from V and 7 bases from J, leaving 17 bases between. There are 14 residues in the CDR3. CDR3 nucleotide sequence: TGTGCCAGCAGCCCACGGATTGTTCCGTTTGAAGCTTTCTTT. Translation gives CASSPRIVPFEAFF.

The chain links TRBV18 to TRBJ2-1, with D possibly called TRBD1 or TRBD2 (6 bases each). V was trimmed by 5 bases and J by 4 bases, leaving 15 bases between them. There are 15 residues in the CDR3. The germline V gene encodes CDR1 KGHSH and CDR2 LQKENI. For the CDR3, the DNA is TGTGCCAGCTCATATGGGAAGGGGGGATACAATGAGCAGTTCTTC. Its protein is CASSYGKGGYNEQFF.

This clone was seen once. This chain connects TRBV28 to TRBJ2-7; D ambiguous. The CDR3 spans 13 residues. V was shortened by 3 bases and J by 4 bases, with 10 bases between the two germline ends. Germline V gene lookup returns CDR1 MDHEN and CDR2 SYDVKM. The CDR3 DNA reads TGTGCCAGCAGTTTCGGGCAGCTATACGAGCAGTACTTC. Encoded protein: CASSFGQLYEQYF.

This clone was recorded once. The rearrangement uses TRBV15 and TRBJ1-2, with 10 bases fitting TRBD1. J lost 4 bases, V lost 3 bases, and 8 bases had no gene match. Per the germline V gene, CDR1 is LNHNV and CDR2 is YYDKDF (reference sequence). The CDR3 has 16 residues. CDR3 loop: CATSREAGTGVYGYTF. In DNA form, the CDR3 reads TGTGCCACCAGCAGGGAGGCGGGGACAGGGGTCTATGGCTACACCTTC.

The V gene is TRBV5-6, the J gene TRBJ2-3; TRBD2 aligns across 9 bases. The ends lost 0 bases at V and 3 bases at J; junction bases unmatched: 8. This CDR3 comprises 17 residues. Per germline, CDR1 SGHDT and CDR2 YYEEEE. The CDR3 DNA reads TGTGCCAGCAGCTTGGCTTCTAGCGGGACCTTTACAGATACGCAGTATTTT. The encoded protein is CASSLASSGTFTDTQYF.

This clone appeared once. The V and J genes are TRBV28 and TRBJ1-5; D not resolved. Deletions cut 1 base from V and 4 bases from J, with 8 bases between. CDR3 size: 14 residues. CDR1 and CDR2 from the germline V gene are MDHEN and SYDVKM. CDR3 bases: TGTGCCAGCAGTTTATTAAGGAGAAATCAGCCCCAGCATTTT. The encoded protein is CASSLLRRNQPQHF.

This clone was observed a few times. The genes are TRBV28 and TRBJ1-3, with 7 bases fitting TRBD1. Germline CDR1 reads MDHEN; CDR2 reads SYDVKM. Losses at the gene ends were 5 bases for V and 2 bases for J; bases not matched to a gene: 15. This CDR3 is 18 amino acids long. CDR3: CASSTPHQLDRAGNTIYF. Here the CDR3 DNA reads TGTGCCAGCAGTACCCCCCATCAGCTCGACAGGGCTGGAAACACCATATATTTT.

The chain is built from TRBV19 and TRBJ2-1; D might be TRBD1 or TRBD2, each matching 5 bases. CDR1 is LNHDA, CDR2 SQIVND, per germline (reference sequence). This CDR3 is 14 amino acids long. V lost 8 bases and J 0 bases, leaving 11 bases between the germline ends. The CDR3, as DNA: TGTGCCAGTTCTATCGGGACCTCCTACAATGAGCAGTTCTTC. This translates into CASSIGTSYNEQFF.

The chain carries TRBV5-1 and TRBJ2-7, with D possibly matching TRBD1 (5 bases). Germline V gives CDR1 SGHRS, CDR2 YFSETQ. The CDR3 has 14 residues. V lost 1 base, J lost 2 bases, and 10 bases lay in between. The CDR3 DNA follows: TGCGCCAGCAGCTTGAGACAGTTCCCCTACGAGCAGTACTTC. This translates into CASSLRQFPYEQYF.

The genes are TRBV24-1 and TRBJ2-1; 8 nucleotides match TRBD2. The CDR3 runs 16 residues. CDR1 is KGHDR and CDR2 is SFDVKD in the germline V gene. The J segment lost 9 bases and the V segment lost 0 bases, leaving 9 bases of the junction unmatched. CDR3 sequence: CATSDLTGLGGGEQFF. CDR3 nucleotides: TGTGCCACCAGTGATTTGACGGGACTAGGAGGAGGTGAGCAGTTCTTC.

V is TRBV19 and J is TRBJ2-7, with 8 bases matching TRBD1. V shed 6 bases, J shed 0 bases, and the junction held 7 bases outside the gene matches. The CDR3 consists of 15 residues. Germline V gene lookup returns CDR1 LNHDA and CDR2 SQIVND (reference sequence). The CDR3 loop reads CASSEGQVNSYEQYF. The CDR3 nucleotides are TGTGCCAGTAGCGAGGGACAGGTCAACTCCTACGAGCAGTACTTC.

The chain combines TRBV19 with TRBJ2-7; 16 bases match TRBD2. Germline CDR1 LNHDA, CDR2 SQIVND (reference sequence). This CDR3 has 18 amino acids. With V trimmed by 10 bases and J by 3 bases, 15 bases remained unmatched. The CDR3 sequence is CATARQGTSGRGYYEQYF. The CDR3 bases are TGTGCCACGGCTCGACAGGGGACTAGCGGGAGGGGATACTACGAGCAGTACTTC.

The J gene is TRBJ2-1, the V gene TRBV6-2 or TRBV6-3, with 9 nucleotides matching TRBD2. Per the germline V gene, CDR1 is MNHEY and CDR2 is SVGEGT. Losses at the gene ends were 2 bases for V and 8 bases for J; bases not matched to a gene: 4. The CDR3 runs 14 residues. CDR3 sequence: CASSYTSGLDEQFF. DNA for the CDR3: TGTGCCAGCAGTTACACTAGCGGGTTGGATGAGCAGTTCTTC.

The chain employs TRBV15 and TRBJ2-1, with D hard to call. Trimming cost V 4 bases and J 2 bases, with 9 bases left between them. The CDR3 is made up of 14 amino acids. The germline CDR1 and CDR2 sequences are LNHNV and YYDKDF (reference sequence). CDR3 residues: CATSNGDTYNEQFF. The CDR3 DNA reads TGTGCCACCAGCAATGGAGACACCTACAATGAGCAGTTCTTC.

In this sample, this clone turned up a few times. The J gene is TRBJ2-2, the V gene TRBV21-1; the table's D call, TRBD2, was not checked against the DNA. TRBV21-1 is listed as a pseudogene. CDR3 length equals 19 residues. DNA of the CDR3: TGTGCCAGCAGCAGAGATTCTAGCGGGTCAGAAAAGAACACCGGGGAGCTGTTTTTT. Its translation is CASSRDSSGSEKNTGELFF.

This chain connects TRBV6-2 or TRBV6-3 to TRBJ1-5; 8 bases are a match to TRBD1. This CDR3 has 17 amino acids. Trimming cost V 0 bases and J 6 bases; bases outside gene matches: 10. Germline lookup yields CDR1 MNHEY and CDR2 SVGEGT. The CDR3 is CASSYSGGQGFSQPQHF. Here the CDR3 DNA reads TGTGCCAGCAGTTACTCGGGCGGACAGGGTTTCAGTCAGCCCCAGCATTTT.

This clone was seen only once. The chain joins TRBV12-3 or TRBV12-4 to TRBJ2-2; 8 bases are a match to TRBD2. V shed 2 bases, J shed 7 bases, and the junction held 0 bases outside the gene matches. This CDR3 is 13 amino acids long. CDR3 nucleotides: TGTGCCAGCAGTTTACTAGCGGGCGGGGAGCTGTTTTTT. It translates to CASSLLAGGELFF.

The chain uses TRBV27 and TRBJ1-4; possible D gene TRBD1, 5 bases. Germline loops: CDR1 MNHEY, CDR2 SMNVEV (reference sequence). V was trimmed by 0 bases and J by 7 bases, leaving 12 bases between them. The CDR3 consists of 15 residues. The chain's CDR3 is CASSLSQGAREKLFF. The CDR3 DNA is TGTGCCAGCAGTTTATCTCAAGGGGCGCGTGAAAAACTGTTTTTT.

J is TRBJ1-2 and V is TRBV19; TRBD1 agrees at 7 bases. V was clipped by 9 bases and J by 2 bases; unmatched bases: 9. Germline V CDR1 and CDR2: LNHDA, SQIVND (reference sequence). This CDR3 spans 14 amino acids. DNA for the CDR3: TGTGCCAGCCAACAGGGGTCGGCGAACTATGGCTACACCTTC. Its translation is CASQQGSANYGYTF. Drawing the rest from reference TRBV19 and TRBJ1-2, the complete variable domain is DGGITQSPKYLFRKEGQNVTLSCEQNLNHDAMYWYRQDPGQGLRLIYYSQIVNDFQKGDIAEGYSVSREKKESFPLTVTSAQKNPTAFYLCASQQGSANYGYTFGSGTRLTVV.

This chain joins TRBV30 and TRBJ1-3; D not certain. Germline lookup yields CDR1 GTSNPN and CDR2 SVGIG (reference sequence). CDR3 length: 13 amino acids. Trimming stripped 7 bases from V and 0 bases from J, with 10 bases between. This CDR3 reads CASDGGSGNTIYF. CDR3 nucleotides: TGTGCCTCTGACGGAGGCTCTGGAAACACCATATATTTT.

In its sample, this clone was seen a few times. The CDR3 loop is CASAATGNQPQHF. DNA of the CDR3: TGTGCCTCCGCGGCAACCGGGAATCAGCCCCAGCATTTT. The chain joins TRBV6-5 to TRBJ1-5; D uncertain. Trimming removed 11 bases from V and 4 bases from J, with 15 bases in between. The CDR3 extends over 13 amino acids. Germline V gene lookup returns CDR1 MNHEY and CDR2 SVGAGI.

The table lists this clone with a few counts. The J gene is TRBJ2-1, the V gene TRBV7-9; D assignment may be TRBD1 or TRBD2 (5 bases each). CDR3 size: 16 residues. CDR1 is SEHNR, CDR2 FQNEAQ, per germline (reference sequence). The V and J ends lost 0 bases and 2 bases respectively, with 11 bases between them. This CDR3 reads CASSLAGDSPYNEQFF. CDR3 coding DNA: TGTGCCAGCAGCTTAGCGGGAGACAGTCCCTACAATGAGCAGTTCTTC.

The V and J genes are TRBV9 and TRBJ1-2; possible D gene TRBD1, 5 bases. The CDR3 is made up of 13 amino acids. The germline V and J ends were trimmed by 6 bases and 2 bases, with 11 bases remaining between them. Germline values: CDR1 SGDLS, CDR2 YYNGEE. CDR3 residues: CASTGGQNYGYTF. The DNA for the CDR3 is TGTGCCAGCACGGGTGGACAAAACTATGGCTACACCTTC.